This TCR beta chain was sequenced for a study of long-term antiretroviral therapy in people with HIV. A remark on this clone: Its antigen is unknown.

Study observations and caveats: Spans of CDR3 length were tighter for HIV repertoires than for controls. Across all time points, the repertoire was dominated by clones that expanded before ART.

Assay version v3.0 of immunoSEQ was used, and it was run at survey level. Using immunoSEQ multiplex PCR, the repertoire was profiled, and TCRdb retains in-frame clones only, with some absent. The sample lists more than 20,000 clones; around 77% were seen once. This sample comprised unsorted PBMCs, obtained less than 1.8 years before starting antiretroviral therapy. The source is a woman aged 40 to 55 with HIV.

CDR3 region: CASSSTSGGAGGNEQFF. The CDR3 DNA reads as TGTGCCAGCAGCTCGACTAGCGGGGGGGCCGGAGGGAATGAGCAGTTCTTC. The chain employs TRBV5-5 and TRBJ2-1, with 14 bases identical to TRBD2. Germline V gene data show CDR1 as SGHKS and CDR2 as YYEKEE (reference sequence). This CDR3 spans 17 amino acids. V gave up 3 bases and J gave up 7 bases; unmatched junction bases: 9.